Given below is one T cell receptor (beta chain) in context. This clonotype has at least ten counts. What antigen it recognizes has not been identified. No much larger clone exists at a distance of one base, and base qualities are not known. The CDR3, from cysteine to phenylalanine, totals 14 residues. Of all the DNA, just the CDR3 is kept, 42 bases in frame from base 1. Trimming accounts for 1 base at V and 8 bases at J, while the number of junction bases matched to no gene is 5. CDR1 SGHAT and CDR2 FQDESV were looked up in the germline V gene (reference sequence). The source of the sample is a study of regulatory T cells in long-lasting Graves disease (dated by TCRdb to the early 2020s). Regarding the research as a whole: Patients with newly diagnosed Graves' disease had been on antithyroid drugs for under 3 months. Patients with persistent Graves' disease were compared with patients with newly diagnosed Graves' disease using TCR sequencing and RNA sequencing of peripheral blood. The study was conducted in China and was registered as a clinical trial. TCR sequencing covered some 13 persistent and approximately 20 newly diagnosed Graves' disease patients, some 33 samples in total.

Overall study results and their limits: The authors noted that the small sample size was a limitation that may lower accuracy. Peripheral blood alone was examined, since thyroid tissue, which constituted the primary lesion, could not be accessed. A larger number of public clonotypes was shared among persistent patients (approximately 3,000) than among newly diagnosed patients (around 890). TRBV28, TRBJ1-2 and TRBJ2-5 were preferentially used in persistent disease, while TRBV20-1 and TRBJ2-1 were favored in newly diagnosed disease. Compared with newly diagnosed patients, patients with persistent Graves' disease had lower TCR Shannon entropy and fewer highly expanded clones, which suggests clonal expansion. Sequencing and analysis were limited to the TCR beta chain.

Receptors were amplified or captured by multiplex PCR. The run used an Illumina HiSeq 4000. iRepertoire HTBI primers and Arm-PCR amplification of CDR3 regions were used to construct TCR beta libraries. PCR products were gel purified before sequencing. Processing in the source paper ran as follows. Gene usage analysis of CDR3 amino acid clonotypes relied on the roughly 58 TRBV and about 15 TRBJ segments identified across samples. Filtered high-quality paired reads were merged into contigs using COPE and FqMerger. Contigs were aligned with BLAST to IMGT TRBV, TRBD and TRBJ reference genes, and CDR3 was defined per IMGT. Highly expanded clones were defined as clonotypes with a frequency above 0.1%. Shannon entropy served as the measure of repertoire diversity, while the Gini coefficient captured V-J evenness. A clonotype was considered public if more than one individual shared it. Starting from the raw public reads, TCRdb applied fastp trimming at Q25, assembled clones with MiXCR and retained in-frame beta chains. When rows share a CDR3 protein, they turn into one entry using the most common DNA and genes. The V and J calls were determined by TCRdb, not by the authors. The sample has about half a million distinct CDR3 sequences on record, around 12% of them singletons. Approximately 9% of the sample lies in the top ten.

The time point label of this sample denotes: newly diagnosed GD, antithyroid drugs for less than 3 months. For both TCR sequencing and RNA sequencing, RNA was extracted from PBMCs in TRIzol. Graves' disease was diagnosed according to American Thyroid Association guidelines. Patients were recruited from an endocrinology department in Xi'an, China. From each patient, approximately 9 milliliters of peripheral blood was collected into an EDTA anticoagulant tube. Ficoll Paque Plus density gradient separation was used to isolate PBMCs, and no further T cell sorting was done. An Agilent 2100 Bioanalyzer and agarose gel were used to check RNA quality, while a NanoDrop 2000 measured RNA concentration. A further study also used this sample, focusing on T cells in Graves' hyperthyroidism and ophthalmopathy. Looking at the second paper: Stable Graves' hyperthyroidism was defined as the absence of progression to ophthalmopathy over 18 months of follow-up. The hyperthyroidism patients were between 18 and 65 years old and newly diagnosed, with a disease duration of less than 2 months. Exclusion was applied to patients with uncontrolled infections, other autoimmune diseases, pregnancy or lactation. Diagnoses relied on clinical symptoms, serum thyroxine and TRAb, thyroid ultrasound and orbital computed tomography. A first-round RT-PCR of the TCR CDR3 used the HTBI primer set with the Qiagen OneStep RT-PCR kit. Most expanded thyroid clonotypes (frequency above 0.001) were also detected in blood, a finding suggesting that blood repertoires may reflect thyroid immune responses. In cross-validation, a model built on a 13 V-J signature told ophthalmopathy apart from stable hyperthyroidism with roughly 87% sensitivity and roughly 83% specificity, and in testing the same model reached 80%/75%. During validation, the model predicted progression to ophthalmopathy a median of approximately six months ahead of onset, with 60% to 71% sensitivity and 72.22% specificity. A discovery cohort of about a hundred patients, roughly 43 with Graves' ophthalmopathy and approximately 57 with stable Graves' hyperthyroidism, was used to find distinguishing TCR V-J signatures. Prospective prediction of ophthalmopathy was tested in an independent validation cohort consisting of 18 hyperthyroidism patients and around 17 patients who later progressed to ophthalmopathy. The roughly 91 discovery patients were randomly divided into training and test sets at a 7:3 ratio. Thyroid tissue and blood T-cell repertoires from about six Graves' hyperthyroidism patients were also compared in the study. After blood sampling, hyperthyroidism patients were treated with methimazole at a starting dose of 30 mg daily, and ophthalmopathy patients were treated with high-dose intravenous methylprednisolone. Libraries were constructed in a second round of multiplex PCR, after which size selection and purification were carried out. Sequencing of the libraries was done on an Illumina HiSeq2000 using paired-end 100 bp reads. Raw data were processed with SOAPnuke, discarding reads with adapters, uncalled bases, mean Phred below 15, or no exact constant-primer or identifier match. High-quality paired reads were merged using COPE v1.2.5, and each unique nucleotide sequence was defined as a clonotype. Clonotypes were aligned to IMGT TRBV, TRBD and TRBJ reference segments using MiTCR v1.1. Only V-J combinations with frequency above 0.0001, covering approximately 99% of repertoires, were analysed. The TCS score was defined as F50 (clonal expansion) divided by E x V (chaos), with BLOSUM62-based TCRdist calculated between CDR3 peptides within each V-J. Welch's t-statistics and random forest reduced just over 500 V-J features to roughly 13, which were used in a naive Bayes classifier (R e1071). Sample size was not statistically predetermined, and investigators were not blinded to group allocation. TCR Vbeta CDR3 sequencing of roughly 140 peripheral blood samples (under 45 ophthalmopathy, around 80 hyperthyroidism and roughly 17 progressor patients) is reported in the paper.

The V gene is TRBV11-1 and the J gene is TRBJ2-1; 7 bases in the middle match TRBD2. This sequence was found in a woman in her 30s with Graves disease. Donor details come from another sample of the same person, matched by shared clones. The sample in question was peripheral blood mononuclear cells (PBMCs), obtained at new diagnosis, from a patient treated with antithyroid drugs. The bases read TGTGCCAGCAGCTTAGTGGGAGGGCACGATGAGCAGTTCTTC. This sequence encodes CASSLVGGHDEQFF.